This TCR beta chain was obtained from a study of cytomegalovirus exposure and HLA in healthy donors. Vbeta (60) and Jbeta (13) primers were used in the PCR. Method: immunoSEQ multiplex PCR; TCRdb's copy keeps in-frame clones and lacks some. This table has about 110,000 clones, around 87% appearing once. When sampled, the donors appeared nominally healthy, though they likely had unrecorded immune exposures. Study findings and constraints: Earlier analysis yielded a pattern in which most TCR beta V segments were productive about 87% or about 30% of the time.

Worth noting for this clone: No antigen is known for it.

The CDR3 spans 17 residues. The germline V and J ends were trimmed by 0 bases and 0 bases, with 14 bases remaining between them. From germline, CDR1 is SGHRS and CDR2 YFSETQ. The source material was PBMCs. The chain is built from TRBV5-1 and TRBJ2-3; D perhaps matches TRBD2 (5 bases). The TCR originated in a man between 35 and 55 years old in good health and CMV-seronegative. The CDR3 here is CASSLVFGGPSTDTQYF. In nucleotides, the CDR3 is TGCGCCAGCAGCTTGGTTTTTGGCGGGCCGAGCACAGATACGCAGTATTTT.